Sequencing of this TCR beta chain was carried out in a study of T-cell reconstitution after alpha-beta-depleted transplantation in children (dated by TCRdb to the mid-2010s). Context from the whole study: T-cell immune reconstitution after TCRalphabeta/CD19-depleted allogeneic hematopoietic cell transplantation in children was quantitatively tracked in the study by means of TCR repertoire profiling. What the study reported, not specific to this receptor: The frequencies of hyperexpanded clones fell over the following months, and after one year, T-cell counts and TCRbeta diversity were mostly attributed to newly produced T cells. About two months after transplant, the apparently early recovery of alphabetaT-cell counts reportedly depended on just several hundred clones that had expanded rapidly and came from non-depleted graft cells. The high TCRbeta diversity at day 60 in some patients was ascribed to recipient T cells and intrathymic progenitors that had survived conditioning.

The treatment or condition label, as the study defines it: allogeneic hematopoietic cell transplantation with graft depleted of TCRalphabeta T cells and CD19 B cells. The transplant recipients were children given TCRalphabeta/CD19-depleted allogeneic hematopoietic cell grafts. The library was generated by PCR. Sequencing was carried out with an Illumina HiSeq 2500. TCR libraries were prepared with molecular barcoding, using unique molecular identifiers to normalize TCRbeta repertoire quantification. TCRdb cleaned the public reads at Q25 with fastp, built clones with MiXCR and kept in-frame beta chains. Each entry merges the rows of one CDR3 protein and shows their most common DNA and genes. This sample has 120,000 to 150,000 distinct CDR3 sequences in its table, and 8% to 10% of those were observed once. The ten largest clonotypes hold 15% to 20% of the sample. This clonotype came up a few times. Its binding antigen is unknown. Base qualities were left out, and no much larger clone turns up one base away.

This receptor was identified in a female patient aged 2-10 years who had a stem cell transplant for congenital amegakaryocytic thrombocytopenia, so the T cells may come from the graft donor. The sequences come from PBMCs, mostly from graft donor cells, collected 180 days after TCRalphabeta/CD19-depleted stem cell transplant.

The DNA is TGCAGTGCTTTCTGGCCTGTGAACTATGGCTACACCTTC. It translates as CSAFWPVNYGYTF. The sequence is built from TRBV20-1 and TRBJ1-2, with the identity of the D gene unclear. Its CDR3 holds 13 amino acids, cysteine through phenylalanine. Just the 39-base CDR3 DNA is kept, in frame starting at base 1. Trimming at the junction amounts to 5 bases on V and 2 bases on J, and the germline ends lie 12 bases apart. Per the germline V gene (reference sequence), DFQATT is the CDR1 and SNEGSKA is the CDR2.